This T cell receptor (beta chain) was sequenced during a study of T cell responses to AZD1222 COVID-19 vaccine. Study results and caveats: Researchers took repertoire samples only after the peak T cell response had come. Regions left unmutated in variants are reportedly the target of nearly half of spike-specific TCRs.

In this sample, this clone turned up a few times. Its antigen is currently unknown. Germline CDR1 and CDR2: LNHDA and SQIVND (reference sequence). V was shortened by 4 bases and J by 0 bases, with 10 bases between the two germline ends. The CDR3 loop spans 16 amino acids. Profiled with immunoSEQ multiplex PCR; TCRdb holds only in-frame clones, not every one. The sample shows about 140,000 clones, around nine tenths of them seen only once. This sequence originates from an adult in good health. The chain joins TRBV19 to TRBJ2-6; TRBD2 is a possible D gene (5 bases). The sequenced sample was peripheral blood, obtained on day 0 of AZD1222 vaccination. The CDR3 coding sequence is TGTGCCAGTAGTACCCCCCGGGGCTCTGGGGCCAACGTCCTGACTTTC. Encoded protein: CASSTPRGSGANVLTF.